The 8 T cell receptor beta chains below were found in one sample sequenced in a study of cytomegalovirus exposure and HLA in healthy donors. 13 Jbeta primers and 60 Vbeta primers were used for the PCR. Repertoires were generated with immunoSEQ multiplex PCR, while TCRdb's copy carries only in-frame clones and drops some. The data show 150,000 to 200,000 clones, about four fifths seen once. The specimen was PBMCs. These receptors came from a woman aged 18-29 years in good health and CMV-seronegative.

The gene calls are TRBV9 and TRBJ2-3; TRBD2 might be the D (6 bases). The ends were cut back, 4 bases at V and 0 bases at J, with 18 bases in the middle. The germline V gene has CDR1 SGDLS and CDR2 YYNGEE. CDR3 size: 17 residues. The CDR3 region is CASSKGLDYSSTDTQYF. The CDR3 region has the DNA TGTGCCAGCAGCAAAGGACTGGACTACTCTAGCACAGATACGCAGTATTTT.

This rearrangement joins TRBV28 to TRBJ1-1, with D tentatively TRBD1 (5 bases). The CDR3 runs to 15 residues. Deletions cut 2 bases from V and 3 bases from J, with 13 bases between. Germline CDR1 MDHEN, CDR2 SYDVKM. The CDR3 protein is CASSLTGGGDTEAFF. CDR3 DNA: TGTGCCAGCAGTTTAACCGGGGGAGGGGACACTGAAGCTTTCTTT.

This rearrangement joins TRBV4-3 to TRBJ1-1, with D tentatively TRBD1 (6 bases). CDR1 is LGHNA and CDR2 is YSLEER in the germline V gene. V was clipped by 1 base and J by 5 bases, with 14 bases between them. The CDR3 covers 15 residues. CDR3 residues: CASSQVTGRGTEAFF. The CDR3 region has the DNA TGCGCCAGCAGCCAAGTTACAGGGAGGGGGACTGAAGCTTTCTTT.

V usage is TRBV7-9 and J usage is TRBJ2-7; the match to TRBD1 covers 10 bases. The CDR3 has 15 amino acids. Germline loops: CDR1 SEHNR, CDR2 FQNEAQ (reference sequence). With V trimmed by 5 bases and J by 4 bases, 8 bases remained unmatched. The CDR3 here is CASSRDRGRQYEQYF. The CDR3 DNA is TGTGCCAGCAGCCGTGACAGGGGGCGTCAATACGAGCAGTACTTC.

The rearrangement links TRBV11-3 to TRBJ2-3, with TRBD2 matching over 9 bases. From germline, CDR1 is SGHNT and CDR2 YENEEA. J lost 6 bases, V lost 5 bases, and 9 bases had no gene match. The CDR3 contains 15 residues. This CDR3 reads CASSLRVAGVDTQYF. The CDR3 coding sequence is TGTGCCAGCAGCCTGCGGGTAGCGGGAGTGGATACGCAGTATTTT.

V usage is TRBV2 and J usage is TRBJ1-2; D gene uncertain. V dropped 2 bases and J dropped 8 bases, with 9 bases sitting between them. CDR1 and CDR2 from the germline V gene are SNHLY and FYNNEI. The CDR3 runs 12 residues. The CDR3 loop reads CASSESQAGYTF. CDR3 nucleotides: TGTGCCAGCAGTGAATCACAAGCGGGCTACACCTTC.

This chain links TRBV30 with TRBJ1-1; D unresolved. V lost 0 bases and J 9 bases, leaving 14 bases between the germline ends. CDR3 length equals 13 residues. The germline V gene encodes CDR1 GTSNPN and CDR2 SVGIG (reference sequence). The CDR3 reads CAWSVRNSLKAFF. CDR3 nucleotides: TGTGCCTGGAGTGTAAGGAACAGCCTAAAAGCTTTCTTT.

This chain links TRBV11-3 with TRBJ2-7; TRBD2 matches 8 bases. The CDR3 length is 13 residues. V gave up 3 bases and J gave up 5 bases; unmatched junction bases: 3. In germline, CDR1 is SGHNT, CDR2 YENEEA. The CDR3 region is CASSFSGRDEQYF. CDR3 DNA: TGTGCCAGCAGCTTTTCCGGGAGGGACGAGCAGTACTTC. The entire variable domain, with the rest obtained from reference TRBV11-3 and TRBJ2-7, is as follows: EAGVVQSPRYKIIEKKQPVAFWCNPISGHNTLYWYLQNLGQGPELLIRYENEEAVDDSQLPKDRFSAERLKGVDSTLKIQPAELGDSAVYLCASSFSGRDEQYFGPGTRLTVT.